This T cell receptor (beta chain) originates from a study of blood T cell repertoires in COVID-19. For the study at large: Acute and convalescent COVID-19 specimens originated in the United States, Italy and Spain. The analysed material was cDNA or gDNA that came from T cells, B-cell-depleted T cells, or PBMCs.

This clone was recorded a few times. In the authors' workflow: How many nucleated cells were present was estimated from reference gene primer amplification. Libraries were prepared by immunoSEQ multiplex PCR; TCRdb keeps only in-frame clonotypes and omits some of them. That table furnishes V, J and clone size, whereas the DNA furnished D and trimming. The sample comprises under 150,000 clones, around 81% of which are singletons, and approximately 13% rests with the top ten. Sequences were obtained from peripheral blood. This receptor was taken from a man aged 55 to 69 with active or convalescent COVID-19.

CDR3 DNA sequence: TGTGCCAGCAGCTTGGGGACAGGACAGGGAGAGACCCAGTACTTC. It encodes CASSLGTGQGETQYF. The chain uses TRBV5-6 and TRBJ2-5; 8 bases line up with TRBD1. V dropped 0 bases and J dropped 4; count of bases not matched to a gene: 5. This CDR3 comprises 15 residues. Germline V lookup: CDR1 SGHDT, CDR2 YYEEEE.